A selection of T cell receptor beta chains follows, all from one sample in a study of T cell changes during pregnancy in multiple sclerosis. TCRdb's table, derived via immunoSEQ multiplex PCR, lists solely in-frame clones and lacks some. This sample carries some 60,000 clones, 80% to 95% of them seen once, and the ten largest clones take 5% to 7.5%. The source material was peripheral blood, sampled in the third trimester of pregnancy. The receptors shown here come from a female donor in good health, enrolled as a control in a pregnancy study. Each CDR3 is given with its conserved first and last residue. The order of the fields is D gene, J gene, CDR3 length, clone size, V gene, CDR3 protein, CDR3 DNA. D genes are given only for firm matches. Clone size is shown for a subset of rows, as once, few, many or a class of expanded clone.

NA TRBJ1-3 14 NA TRBV7-2 CASSPTISGNTIYF TGTGCCAGCAGCCCGACAATCTCTGGAAACACCATATATTTT
NA TRBJ2-2 14 NA TRBV7-2 CASRLSGLTGELFF TGTGCCAGCAGACTTAGCGGACTCACCGGGGAGCTGTTTTTT
NA TRBJ2-7 13 NA TRBV29-1 CSVVRELTYEQYF TGCAGCGTTGTCCGAGAGCTTACCTACGAGCAGTACTTC
NA TRBJ1-1 16 NA TRBV29-1 CSVEDEARASNTEAFF TGCAGCGTTGAAGATGAGGCCCGCGCTTCGAACACTGAAGCTTTCTTT
NA TRBJ2-7 14 once TRBV6-5 CASNGLAAKYEQYF TGTGCCAGCAACGGTTTGGCGGCCAAATACGAGCAGTACTTC
NA TRBJ1-4 16 once TRBV5-4 CASSSRGEATNEKLFF TGTGCCAGCAGCTCCCGCGGGGAGGCAACTAATGAAAAACTGTTTTTT
TRBD1 TRBJ1-2 13 NA TRBV7-8 CASSLEGTGGYTF TGTGCCAGCAGCTTAGAGGGGACAGGAGGCTACACCTTC
TRBD1 TRBJ1-1 14 NA TRBV11-3 CASSTRQGSTEAFF TGTGCCAGCAGCACCCGACAGGGAAGCACTGAAGCTTTCTTT
TRBD2 TRBJ2-1 13 once TRBV11-2 CASSLLAFHEQFF TGTGCCAGCAGCCTACTAGCGTTCCATGAGCAGTTCTTC
TRBD1 TRBJ1-2 11 NA TRBV29-1 CSADRVNGYTF TGCAGCGCGGACAGGGTAAATGGCTACACCTTC
NA TRBJ1-1 14 NA TRBV6-5 CASSSTVMNTEAFF TGTGCCAGCAGTTCTACAGTCATGAACACTGAAGCTTTCTTT
NA TRBJ1-5 13 NA TRBV27 CASSLQGPQPQHF TGTGCCAGCAGTTTACAGGGGCCTCAGCCCCAGCATTTT
NA TRBJ2-6 17 NA TRBV5-8 CASTRTRFNSGANVLTF TGTGCCAGCACCCGGACACGATTTAACTCTGGGGCCAACGTCCTGACTTTC
TRBD2 TRBJ2-2 18 NA TRBV5-1 CASSLPPSGGSNTGELFF TGCGCCAGCAGCCTGCCTCCCAGCGGGGGGTCTAACACCGGGGAGCTGTTTTTT
TRBD1 TRBJ2-3 13 NA TRBV7-9 CASSSGQADTQYF TGTGCCAGCAGCTCGGGACAGGCAGATACGCAGTATTTT
TRBD1 TRBJ1-1 15 NA TRBV5-6 CASSFWDRLNTEAFF TGTGCCAGCAGCTTCTGGGACAGACTGAACACTGAAGCTTTCTTT
NA TRBJ2-7 14 NA TRBV5-1 CASLLEQGSHEQYF TGCGCCAGCCTGCTGGAGCAGGGGTCCCACGAGCAGTACTTC
TRBD2 TRBJ2-1 17 NA TRBV5-6 CASSSLTSGRSRNEQFF TGTGCCAGCAGCTCACTGACTAGCGGGAGGAGTAGAAATGAGCAGTTCTTC
NA TRBJ2-1 13 NA TRBV11-3 CASSLGTVDEQFF TGTGCCAGCAGCTTAGGGACAGTGGATGAGCAGTTCTTC
TRBD1 TRBJ2-5 13 NA TRBV29-1 CSDQGAIQETQYF TGCAGCGACCAGGGGGCGATTCAAGAGACCCAGTACTTC
NA TRBJ2-7 15 once TRBV7-8 CASSLVSTTPHEQYF TGTGCCAGCAGCTTAGTGTCTACTACCCCCCACGAGCAGTACTTC
TRBD1 TRBJ2-7 14 NA TRBV27 CASSSGQGGWEQYF TGTGCCAGCAGTTCCGGACAGGGAGGATGGGAGCAGTACTTC
NA TRBJ2-1 14 NA TRBV6-1 CASSTPSSYNEQFF TGTGCCAGCAGTACTCCGAGCTCCTACAATGAGCAGTTCTTC
TRBD2 TRBJ2-5 14 NA TRBV5-1 CASRGLAGEGTQYF TGCGCCAGCAGGGGACTAGCGGGAGAGGGGACCCAGTACTTC
TRBD2 TRBJ2-1 16 NA TRBV5-6 CASSLSLAGSFNEQFF TGTGCCAGCAGCTTGAGCCTAGCGGGATCCTTCAATGAGCAGTTCTTC
NA TRBJ1-4 13 NA TRBV7-7 CASSSDINEKLFF TGTGCCAGCAGCTCGGACATTAATGAAAAACTGTTTTTT
NA TRBJ1-2 13 NA TRBV7-9 CASSSDLGTKNTF TGTGCCAGCAGCTCAGATCTTGGGACTAAAAACACCTTC
TRBD1 TRBJ1-1 15 NA TRBV29-1 CSVAIGTGVVAEAFF TGCAGCGTTGCAATTGGGACAGGGGTCGTGGCTGAAGCTTTCTTT
TRBD1 TRBJ1-1 19 NA TRBV18 CASSAMGQGVLGRNTEAFF TGTGCCAGCTCCGCAATGGGACAGGGGGTCTTAGGCCGGAACACTGAAGCTTTCTTT
NA TRBJ1-4 18 NA TRBV21-1 CASSNWGTGEKGNEKLFF TGTGCCAGCAGCAATTGGGGGACAGGGGAGAAGGGTAATGAAAAACTGTTTTTT
NA TRBJ1-1 14 NA TRBV6-5 CASSRGQSLHEAFF TGTGCCAGCAGTCGTGGACAGAGTTTACACGAAGCTTTCTTT
TRBD1 TRBJ2-1 15 NA TRBV5-6 CASSLSDRIINEQFF TGTGCCAGCAGCTTGTCGGACAGGATAATCAATGAGCAGTTCTTC
TRBD1 TRBJ2-7 12 NA TRBV10-3 CAISGQGGEQYF TGTGCCATCAGCGGACAGGGGGGCGAGCAGTACTTC
NA TRBJ2-1 13 NA TRBV4-3 CASSLWEGDEQFF TGCGCCAGCAGCCTTTGGGAGGGGGATGAGCAGTTCTTC
TRBD1 TRBJ2-3 14 NA TRBV29-1 CSVGGDRGYDTQYF TGCAGCGTTGGGGGGGACAGGGGTTACGATACGCAGTATTTT
NA TRBJ1-1 15 NA TRBV5-6 CASSLVNRPLTEAFF TGTGCCAGCAGCTTGGTAAATCGTCCACTCACTGAAGCTTTCTTT
NA TRBJ2-3 11 NA TRBV20-1 CSASTGDTQYF TGCAGTGCCTCCACAGGAGATACGCAGTATTTT
TRBD2 TRBJ2-3 16 NA TRBV2 CASRLTSGDGTDTQYF TGTGCCAGCAGGCTCACTAGCGGGGACGGCACAGATACGCAGTATTTT
NA TRBJ1-2 16 NA TRBV10-3 CAISPSRGGEGYGYTF TGTGCCATCAGTCCTTCAAGAGGGGGGGAAGGCTATGGCTACACCTTC
NA TRBJ2-7 13 NA TRBV7-2 CASSSGTSYEQYF TGTGCCAGCAGTTCCGGGACAAGCTACGAGCAGTACTTC
TRBD2 TRBJ2-3 16 NA TRBV15 CATSRYSGGPTDTQYF TGTGCCACCAGCAGGTATAGCGGGGGCCCCACAGATACGCAGTATTTT
TRBD2 TRBJ2-7 15 once TRBV2 CASSERLAGLYEQYF TGTGCCAGCAGTGAAAGGCTAGCGGGCCTCTACGAGCAGTACTTC
TRBD2 TRBJ2-1 14 NA TRBV6-6 CASSYRGLADGQFF TGTGCCAGCAGTTACAGGGGACTAGCGGATGGGCAGTTCTTC
NA TRBJ1-2 13 NA TRBV29-1 CSVEESGVRGYTF TGCAGCGTTGAAGAAAGCGGGGTGAGGGGCTACACCTTC
TRBD1 TRBJ1-4 15 NA TRBV10-3 CAISSGGAGNEKLFF TGTGCCATCAGCTCAGGGGGCGCGGGTAATGAAAAACTGTTTTTT
TRBD1 TRBJ1-1 14 NA TRBV6-5 CASSRGQGATEAFF TGTGCCAGCAGCCGGGGACAGGGGGCCACTGAAGCTTTCTTT
TRBD1 TRBJ1-2 12 NA TRBV5-6 CASTRDSRGYTF TGTGCCAGCACCCGGGACAGCCGGGGCTACACCTTC
NA TRBJ1-1 14 NA TRBV5-6 CASSLGSVNTEAFF TGTGCCAGCAGCTTGGGGTCGGTGAACACTGAAGCTTTCTTT
NA TRBJ2-6 18 NA TRBV5-1 CASAQAGLLSSGANVLTF TGCGCCAGCGCTCAAGCAGGACTCCTAAGCTCTGGGGCCAACGTCCTGACTTTC